The rows below give T cell receptor beta chains drawn from one sample of a study of cytomegalovirus exposure and HLA in healthy donors. Data came from immunoSEQ multiplex PCR; TCRdb stores just in-frame clones and leaves some out. The profile shows about 150,000 clones, roughly 77% of them singletons. The sample taken for sequencing was PBMCs. The receptor source for this set is a man younger than 40 in good health. Each CDR3 is given with its conserved first and last residue. The D gene is left open where the match is weak. Clone size appears in some rows only: once, few, many, or a class for an expanded clone.

j_call clone_size d_call v_call cdr3_aa cdr3_nt
TRBJ2-7 NA NA TRBV15 CATSRDTPGLSYEQYF TGTGCCACCAGCAGAGATACTCCAGGACTCTCCTACGAGCAGTACTTC
TRBJ1-2 few TRBD1 TRBV4-1 CASSRTGTGTFYGYTF TGCGCCAGCAGCAGGACCGGGACAGGGACTTTCTATGGCTACACCTTC
TRBJ2-1 NA TRBD2 TRBV15 CATSPRGLAGYSYNEQFF TGTGCCACCAGCCCCCGGGGACTAGCGGGGTACTCCTACAATGAGCAGTTCTTC
TRBJ2-1 once TRBD1 TRBV14 CASSHPDRAPYNEQFF TGTGCCAGCAGCCATCCAGACAGGGCTCCCTACAATGAGCAGTTCTTC
TRBJ1-1 NA NA TRBV7-6 CASSSGQTMNTEAFF TGTGCCAGCAGCTCTGGACAGACCATGAACACTGAAGCTTTCTTT
TRBJ1-6 NA TRBD1 TRBV5-1 CASNSGQGGSPLHF TGCGCCAGCAACTCGGGACAGGGTGGTTCACCCCTCCACTTT
TRBJ2-1 NA NA TRBV7-9 CASSLFEEVLYNEQFF TGTGCCAGCAGCTTGTTCGAGGAGGTTCTATACAATGAGCAGTTCTTC
TRBJ1-1 few NA TRBV12-1 CASSFCFPTADTEAFF TGTGCCAGCAGCTTTTGTTTCCCTACAGCGGACACTGAAGCTTTCTTT
TRBJ2-1 NA NA TRBV20-1 CSAPGNEQFF TGCAGTGCCCCAGGCAATGAGCAGTTCTTC
TRBJ2-1 NA NA TRBV2 CASILDSYNEQFF TGTGCCAGCATCCTGGACAGTTACAATGAGCAGTTCTTC
TRBJ2-1 NA TRBD1 TRBV28 CASSFKGTGVNEQFF TGTGCCAGCAGTTTCAAAGGTACAGGGGTCAATGAGCAGTTCTTC